This entry features one T cell receptor beta chain sequence. Which antigen it targets is not known. No clone much larger than this one lies a single base away; base qualities are absent. The data stem from a study of shared clonotypes between healthy human individuals (dated by TCRdb to the early 2020s). About the study as a whole: The cohort included a few men and a couple of women between 18 and 49 years of age. For each donor, CD4 naive and CD4 memory were each given three plates, CD8 naive was given two plates, and CD8 memory was given one plate. The study deeply sequenced blood TCR repertoires of about 5 healthy adults to estimate repertoire size and the extent of clonotype sharing between individuals. Libraries were prepared and TCR repertoires were sequenced by different laboratories using diverse techniques, in order to increase sequencing depth and limit assay-specific biases. Each donor's leukapheresis produced roughly between about 0.8 and 10 billion PBMCs.

Using the deep immunoSEQ assay, TCR CDR3 regions were amplified from genomic DNA by multiplex PCR. Extracted genomic DNA from each cell subset was distributed evenly across all wells of several immunoSEQ 96-well plates, and each plate was treated as a replicate. For sorted subsets, 150 to 250 ng genomic DNA, equal to 30,000 to 35,000 T cell genomes, was loaded into each replicate PCR. Purified libraries were measured with a Qubit 3.0 fluorometer, size-checked on a Bioanalyzer 2100, and measured again with the KAPA Library Quantification kit. Each immunoSEQ 96-well plate was sequenced on its own single-read 150-cycle Illumina NextSeq 550 flow cell. The paper's data handling went like this. Because the immunoSEQ output held only junctional sequences and lacked quality scores, the filtering could not match the filtering applied to full-length reads. Sequences were annotated with PyIR, a Python wrapper for IgBLAST v1.9, and V/J genes and CDR3 were assigned using IMGT germline references. Reads were removed for weak V/J assignments (E-value above 1e-6), missing CDR3, stop codons, out-of-frame junctions, or ambiguous translated residues. V3J clonotypes were defined as sequences sharing the same inferred V gene, J gene, and CDR3 amino acid sequence. The percentage overlap between two repertoires was calculated by dividing the number of shared unique clonotypes by the size of the smaller repertoire. Richness of each repertoire was evaluated using RTK rarefaction, the Chao1 estimator, and Recon v2.1 estimates of unobserved clonotypes. Generation probabilities for all TCRbeta clonotypes obtained by the gDNA method from four donors were computed using OLGA. Held by TCRdb, this immuneACCESS table contains in-frame sequences only and omits some clones. Under half of the omission traces to an unresolved V gene where checked; the cause of the rest is unknown. Clone size and V and J calls were adopted from that table, with D and trimming inferred from the DNA. For this sample the table gives 550,000 to 850,000 clones, of which roughly 72% were detected only once. Approximately 1.8% of the sample is in the top ten clones.

The donors were healthy, HIV-negative adults with no recently reported acute infections or vaccinations. Every donor was a Caucasian adult living in Nashville, Tennessee, USA. Magnetic negative selection was used to enrich CD4+ T cells, after which naive cells were positively selected on CD45RA and the negative fraction became the memory subset. After blood collection by leukapheresis, PBMCs were isolated using Ficoll-Histopaque density gradient centrifugation and then cryopreserved in the vapor phase of liquid nitrogen. Analytical flow cytometry was used to check the purity and quantity of every magnetically sorted T cell population. Each sorted fraction had its genomic DNA isolated and then quantified by UV absorbance on a Nanodrop 2000c. General study outcomes and caveats: Across a handful of donors, roughly 5.1% of naive CD4, roughly 3.4% of naive CD8, 2.3% of memory CD4, and approximately 0.42% of memory CD8 clonotypes were shared. Larger estimated clonotype richness was generally found for naive subsets than for memory subsets. Higher generation probabilities were observed for clonotypes shared by all four sorted-subset donors than for non-shared clonotypes. Pairwise subsampling led to the expectation that sequencing depth would affect the degree of clonotype sharing among donors. The small number of donors limited the genetic and exposure-history diversity represented. Even with the large sequencing depth, rarefaction of the sorted-subset datasets indicated that sequencing was incomplete. Only blood was sampled, and tissue TCR repertoires likely differ from those in blood.

V is pruned by 5 bases and J by 1 base, leaving 14 bases of the junction without a gene match. As encoded in the germline V gene (reference sequence), CDR1 is SEHNR while CDR2 is FQNEAQ. The cysteine opens and the phenylalanine closes a CDR3 of 19 amino acids. This entry keeps only the CDR3 DNA: 57 bases, framed from base 1. The sequence was collected from a woman younger than 45 in good health. Sequenced: memory CD4+ T cells sorted from blood. The sample's cell subset or site label, in plain terms: CD45RA-negative fraction. This receptor chain uses TRBV7-9 and TRBJ2-3, and TRBD2 matches 11 of the central bases. CDR3 protein: CASSKGLAGQLTGTDTQYF. The DNA sequence is as follows: TGTGCCAGCAGCAAAGGACTAGCGGGTCAATTGACGGGCACAGATACGCAGTATTTT. Here the CDR3 is joined to the reference TRBV7-9 and TRBJ2-3 genes, and the full variable domain is: DTGVSQNPRHKITKRGQNVTFRCDPISEHNRLYWYRQTLGQGPEFLTYFQNEAQLEKSRLLSDRFSAERPKGSFSTLEIQRTEQGDSAMYLCASSKGLAGQLTGTDTQYFGPGTRLTVL.